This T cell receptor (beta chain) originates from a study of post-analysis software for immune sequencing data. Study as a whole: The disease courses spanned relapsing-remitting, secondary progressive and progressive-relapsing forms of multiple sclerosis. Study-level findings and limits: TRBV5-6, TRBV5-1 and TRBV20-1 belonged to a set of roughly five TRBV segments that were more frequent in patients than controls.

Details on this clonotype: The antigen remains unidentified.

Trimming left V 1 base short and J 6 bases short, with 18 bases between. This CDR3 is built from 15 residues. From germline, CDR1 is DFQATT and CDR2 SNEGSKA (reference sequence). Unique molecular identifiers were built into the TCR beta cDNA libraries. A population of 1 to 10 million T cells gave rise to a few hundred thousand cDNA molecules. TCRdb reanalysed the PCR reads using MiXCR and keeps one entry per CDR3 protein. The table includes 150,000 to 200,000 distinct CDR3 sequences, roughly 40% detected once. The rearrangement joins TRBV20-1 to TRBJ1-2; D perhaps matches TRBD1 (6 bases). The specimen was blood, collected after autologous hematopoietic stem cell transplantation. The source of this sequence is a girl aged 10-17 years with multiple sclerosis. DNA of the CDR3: TGCAGTGCTAGAGGCCCAAGGGGGAGGGTCCATGGCTACACCTTC. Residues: CSARGPRGRVHGYTF.